This T cell receptor (beta chain) came from a study of identical twins. Study-level findings and limits: The degree of excess twin sharing was weaker in beta out-of-frame sequences.

This clonotype was detected only once. The antigen remains undetermined. Each CDR3 protein gets one entry after TCRdb re-called the 5' RACE reads with MiXCR. The data hold fewer than 900,000 distinct CDR3 sequences, with 15% to 20% observed a single time. CDR1 and CDR2 from the germline V gene are SGHAT and FQNNGV. J was trimmed by 0 bases and V by 7 bases; bases with no gene match: 3. The CDR3 has 14 amino acids. Every donor was a healthy Caucasian. A further study also used this sample, focusing on T cells expressing NK-cell markers. That work adds: Among four donors, these clonotypes also ranked first in the CD3+CD56-NKG2C+ fraction. HCMV specificity of expanded NKG2C+ T cell clones remained unclear.

The chain is built from TRBV11-2 and TRBJ1-1, with TRBD1 matching 9 bases. The sequence was collected from a woman in her late teens or twenties in good health. Sequencing used PBMCs. CDR3 DNA sequence: TGTGCCAGCAAGACAGGGGGTATGAACACTGAAGCTTTCTTT. Translated: CASKTGGMNTEAFF.